One and the same sample provided the 20 T cell receptor beta chains below, sequenced in a study of T cells in Graves' hyperthyroidism and ophthalmopathy. Amplified TCR beta CDR3 regions derived from RNA transcripts. The HTBI primer set was used in a first-round RT-PCR of the TCR CDR3. TCRdb re-called the multiplex PCR reads through MiXCR, storing one row per CDR3 protein. This sample carries 300,000 to 450,000 distinct CDR3 sequences, 13% to 15% of them seen once, and the ten largest clones take less than 20%. The sequenced sample consisted of blood. The receptors shown here come from a woman aged 30 to 39 with Graves' ophthalmopathy.

This clonotype was counted many times. The J gene is TRBJ2-5, the V gene TRBV28; D not certain. CDR1 and CDR2 from the germline V gene are MDHEN and SYDVKM. The V gene lost 4 bases and the J gene lost 3 bases, with 9 bases spanning the gap. This CDR3 has 13 amino acids. This chain's CDR3 is CASSSWWEETQYF. DNA for the CDR3: TGTGCCAGCAGTTCCTGGTGGGAAGAGACCCAGTACTTC.

This clonotype was counted ten times or more. V and J are TRBV11-2 and TRBJ2-3; TRBD2 might be the D (7 bases). Germline values: CDR1 SGHAT, CDR2 FQNNGV. V was trimmed by 7 bases and J by 1 base, leaving 18 bases between them. The CDR3 length is 16 residues. Here the CDR3 DNA reads TGTGCCAGCAACCCTGTTCGGGGGGCCCGCACAGATACGCAGTATTTT. Its protein is CASNPVRGARTDTQYF.

This clonotype was seen ten or more times. V usage is TRBV7-9 and J usage is TRBJ2-7; D may correspond to TRBD1 or TRBD2 (5 bases each). The CDR3 has 15 amino acids. Trimming shortened V by 1 base and J by 4 bases, and 14 bases separated the two germline ends. CDR1 and CDR2 from the germline V gene are SEHNR and FQNEAQ (reference sequence). CDR3 nucleotides: TGTGCCAGCAGCTTAGTTTTGGGGACCAAATACGAGCAGTACTTC. Translation gives CASSLVLGTKYEQYF. Supplemented by reference TRBV7-9 and TRBJ2-7, the full variable domain reads DTGVSQNPRHKITKRGQNVTFRCDPISEHNRLYWYRQTLGQGPEFLTYFQNEAQLEKSRLLSDRFSAERPKGSFSTLEIQRTEQGDSAMYLCASSLVLGTKYEQYFGPGTRLTVT.

This clonotype was observed at least ten times. The chain uses TRBV7-9 and TRBJ2-2, with TRBD2 matching over 16 bases. Germline trimming cut 3 bases from V and 1 base from J; bases unmatched to any gene: 8. The CDR3 length is 20 residues. Germline CDR1 SEHNR, CDR2 FQNEAQ (reference sequence). The CDR3 loop reads CASSFPGTSGGAKNTGELFF. As DNA, the CDR3 is TGTGCCAGCAGCTTCCCCGGGACTAGCGGGGGGGCCAAGAACACCGGGGAGCTGTTTTTT.

This clonotype has just a few counts. The chain is built from TRBV6-1 and TRBJ1-6; unclear D gene. The length of the CDR3 is 17 residues. Germline CDR1 and CDR2: MNHNS and SASEGT. The germline V and J ends were trimmed by 2 bases and 0 bases, with 11 bases remaining between them. The CDR3 is CASSEFLPSSYNSPLHF. CDR3 coding DNA: TGTGCCAGCAGTGAATTTCTGCCGAGCTCCTATAATTCACCCCTCCACTTT.

The table lists this clonotype with many counts. CDR3 bases: TGCGCCAGCAGCCAAGGCAGGGATCGACAGCCCCAGCATTTT. Residues: CASSQGRDRQPQHF. The gene calls are TRBV4-1 and TRBJ1-5; tentatively, D is TRBD1 (5 bases). Germline loops: CDR1 MGHRA, CDR2 YSYEKL. The length of the CDR3 is 14 residues. The V end was cut by 1 base, the J end by 7 bases, with 11 bases between.

This clonotype was counted at least ten times. The chain employs TRBV27 and TRBJ1-3, with no clear D. Germline CDR1 MNHEY, CDR2 SMNVEV (reference sequence). This CDR3 has 17 amino acids. Trimming shortened V by 5 bases and J by 0 bases, and 17 bases separated the two germline ends. CDR3 protein: CASSPRAPRRSGNTIYF. CDR3 bases: TGTGCCAGCAGTCCTAGGGCTCCGCGCCGCTCTGGAAACACCATATATTTT.

This clonotype has ten or more counts. The chain joins TRBV30 to TRBJ2-7; 8 bases are shared with TRBD2. Trimming removed 5 bases from V and 0 bases from J; junction bases left unmatched: 15. The germline V gene has CDR1 GTSNPN and CDR2 SVGIG (reference sequence). The CDR3 contains 17 residues. DNA for the CDR3: TGTGCCTGGGACCACGCCTTCGAGCGGGGGCACTCCTACGAGCAGTACTTC. Its protein is CAWDHAFERGHSYEQYF.

This clonotype was observed many times. The genes are TRBV2 and TRBJ2-2; 7 nucleotides align to TRBD1. Germline lookup yields CDR1 SNHLY and CDR2 FYNNEI. V lost 11 bases to trimming and J lost 0 bases; unmatched junction nucleotides: 3. This CDR3 contains 13 residues. CDR3 region: CARQGSNTGELFF. Written as DNA, the CDR3 is TGTGCCCGACAGGGTTCGAACACCGGGGAGCTGTTTTTT.

The chain is built from TRBV11-1 and TRBJ2-1; TRBD2 aligns across 16 bases. This CDR3 comprises 16 residues. Unmatched junction bases numbered 6, after V lost 4 bases and J lost 9 bases. Germline V CDR1 and CDR2: SGHAT, FQDESV (reference sequence). Written as DNA, the CDR3 is TGTGCCAGCAGCTCCGGGACTAGCGGGAGGGTCGGTGAGCAGTTCTTC. Encoded protein: CASSSGTSGRVGEQFF.

Many counts were recorded for this clonotype. The rearrangement links TRBV5-1 to TRBJ2-7, with 10 bases lining up with TRBD1. V lost 3 bases and J lost 4; bases outside the gene matches: 7. This CDR3 region has 15 residues. Germline CDR1 and CDR2: SGHRS and YFSETQ. Here the CDR3 DNA reads TGCGCCAGCAGCTCCGTCGGGACAGGGGTGTACGAGCAGTACTTC. The encoded protein is CASSSVGTGVYEQYF.

This clonotype was picked up many times. This chain links TRBV11-2 with TRBJ2-1; TRBD2 agrees at 9 bases. Germline V CDR1 and CDR2: SGHAT, FQNNGV. The V gene end was trimmed by 5 bases and the J gene end by 4 bases; junction bases not matched to a gene: 9. The CDR3 length is 16 residues. The chain's CDR3 is CASSPYSGGNYNEQFF. CDR3 sequence (DNA): TGTGCCAGCAGCCCCTATAGCGGGGGTAATTACAATGAGCAGTTCTTC.

This clonotype has ten or more counts. V gene TRBV5-5 combines with J gene TRBJ2-5; D ambiguous. This CDR3 is 16 amino acids long. The V and J ends lost 0 bases and 5 bases respectively, with 17 bases between them. CDR1 and CDR2 (germline): SGHKS, YYEKEE (reference sequence). The CDR3 loop reads CASSLAGPLVLETQYF. As DNA, the CDR3 is TGTGCCAGCAGCTTGGCCGGTCCTTTAGTTCTGGAGACCCAGTACTTC.

This clonotype was found many times. This chain joins TRBV7-8 and TRBJ1-2; 7 bases match TRBD1. Germline V gene lookup returns CDR1 SGHVS and CDR2 FQNEAQ. The CDR3 has 15 residues. Unmatched junction bases numbered 10, after V lost 5 bases and J lost 4 bases. The CDR3 coding sequence is TGTGCCAGCAGCCCGAGTAGGGGGCTCGGCTATGGCTACACCTTC. Protein product: CASSPSRGLGYGYTF.

This clonotype occurred many times. The rearrangement links TRBV5-6 to TRBJ1-6; TRBD1 matches 10 bases. This CDR3 spans 19 amino acids. J lost 1 base, V lost 1 base, and 8 bases had no gene match. Germline V CDR1 and CDR2: SGHDT, YYEEEE. The DNA of the CDR3 is TGTGCCAGCAGCTTGTCGGGGACAGGGGTTTCTTCCTATAATTCACCCCTCCACTTT. As protein: CASSLSGTGVSSYNSPLHF.

In this sample, this clonotype turned up many times. The V and J genes are TRBV28 and TRBJ1-5; no firm D call. Trimming took 6 bases from V and 6 from J, leaving 6 bases between them. The CDR3 is 11 amino acids. The germline V gene has CDR1 MDHEN and CDR2 SYDVKM. The CDR3 loop reads CASRKSQPQHF. As DNA, the CDR3 is TGTGCCAGCAGGAAGAGTCAGCCCCAGCATTTT.

This clonotype appeared many times. This chain links TRBV28 with TRBJ1-5; D remains unclear. V lost 2 bases, J lost 0 bases, and 14 bases lay in between. The CDR3 runs 17 residues. Germline CDR1 is MDHEN and CDR2 is SYDVKM. CDR3 DNA sequence: TGTGCCAGCAGTTTACCCCGGACCGAGGATAGCAATCAGCCCCAGCATTTT. Residues: CASSLPRTEDSNQPQHF. Full variable domain (outside the CDR3, taken from reference TRBV28 and TRBJ1-5): DVKVTQSSRYLVKRTGEKVFLECVQDMDHENMFWYRQDPGLGLRLIYFSYDVKMKEKGDIPEGYSVSREKKERFSLILESASTNQTSMYLCASSLPRTEDSNQPQHFGDGTRLSIL.

This clonotype was found many times. The chain couples TRBV28 to TRBJ1-5, with D unresolved. CDR1 and CDR2 from the germline V gene are MDHEN and SYDVKM. Trimming took off 6 bases at V and 0 bases at J, with 9 bases between the two ends. There are 14 residues in the CDR3. The CDR3 coding sequence is TGTGCCAGCAGGGAAAATTATAGCAATCAGCCCCAGCATTTT. This translates into CASRENYSNQPQHF.

The chain has TRBV7-9 and TRBJ2-1; no reliable D call. Trimming pared 2 bases from V and 7 bases from J, leaving 12 bases between. Germline CDR1 reads SEHNR; CDR2 reads FQNEAQ (reference sequence). There are 14 residues in the CDR3. DNA for the CDR3: TGTGCCAGCAGCTTAACTGCTTCCGGGAATGAGCAGTTCTTC. It yields the protein CASSLTASGNEQFF.

This clonotype was recorded many times. The gene calls are TRBV7-3 and TRBJ2-3, with 8 bases matching TRBD1. The CDR3 sequence is 15 residues long. Trimming took 5 bases from V and 1 from J; bases not matched to a gene: 5. Germline CDR1 reads SGHTA; CDR2 reads FQGTGA. The CDR3 region has the DNA TGTGCCAGCAGCCGTGACAGGGGACGCACAGATACGCAGTATTTT. Residues: CASSRDRGRTDTQYF.